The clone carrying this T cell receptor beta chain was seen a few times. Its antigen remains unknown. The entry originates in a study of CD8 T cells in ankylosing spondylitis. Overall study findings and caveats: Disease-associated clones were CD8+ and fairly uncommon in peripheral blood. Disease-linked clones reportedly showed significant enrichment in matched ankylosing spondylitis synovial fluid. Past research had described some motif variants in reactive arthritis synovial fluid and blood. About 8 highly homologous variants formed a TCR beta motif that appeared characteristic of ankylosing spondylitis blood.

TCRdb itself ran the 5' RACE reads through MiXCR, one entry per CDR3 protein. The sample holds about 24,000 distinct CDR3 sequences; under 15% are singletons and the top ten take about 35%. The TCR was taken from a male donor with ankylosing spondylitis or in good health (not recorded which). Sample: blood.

The CDR3 spells CASSLLGGEGELFF. The CDR3 nucleotides are TGTGCCAGCAGCTTGTTGGGAGGGGAAGGGGAGCTGTTTTTT. V usage is TRBV5-4 and J usage is TRBJ2-2; 7 bases agree with TRBD2. With V trimmed by 1 base and J by 8 bases, 5 bases remained unmatched. This CDR3 has 14 amino acids. Germline loops: CDR1 SGHNT, CDR2 YYREEE (reference sequence). The whole variable domain, remainder taken from reference TRBV5-4 and TRBJ2-2, is ETGVTQSPTHLIKTRGQQVTLRCSSQSGHNTVSWYQQALGQGPQFIFQYYREEENGRGNFPPRFSGLQFPNYSSELNVNALELDDSALYLCASSLLGGEGELFFGEGSRLTVL.